These T cell receptor beta chains were read from a single sample in a study of CD8 T cells in Susac syndrome. One entry per CDR3 protein, called by TCRdb with MiXCR from the immunoSEQ multiplex PCR reads. The repertoire holds 330,000 or so distinct CDR3 sequences, with over 75% as singletons. Material: CD8+ T cells from PBMCs. The receptor set was obtained from a human donor with multiple sclerosis. Each CDR3 is given with its conserved first and last residue. The D gene is left open where the match is weak. Not every row has a clone size; where given, it reads once, few, many or a size class.

- TRBJ1-2 TRBV27 - CASRASRVENYGYTF TGTGCCAGCAGGGCGAGTCGAGTAGAGAACTATGGCTACACCTTC
TRBD2 TRBJ2-3 TRBV5-5 - CASSFSAGSTDTQYF TGTGCCAGCAGCTTCTCAGCGGGGTCGACAGATACGCAGTATTTT
TRBD2 TRBJ2-4 TRBV7-8 - CASSLGGEGRKNIQYF TGTGCCAGCAGCTTGGGCGGGGAGGGCCGTAAAAACATTCAGTACTTC
- TRBJ1-1 TRBV20-1 - CSASSGNTEAFF TGCAGTGCTAGCTCAGGGAACACTGAAGCTTTCTTT
TRBD1 TRBJ1-5 TRBV15 - CATSRGQGQPQHF TGTGCCACCAGCAGAGGACAGGGCCAGCCCCAGCATTTT
- TRBJ1-6 TRBV27 - CASSSIFVEEYNSPLHF TGTGCCAGCAGCTCGATCTTTGTCGAGGAGTATAATTCACCCCTCCACTTT
TRBD2 TRBJ2-5 TRBV29-1 - CSVEGGGAQYF TGCAGCGTTGAAGGCGGGGGGGCCCAGTACTTC
TRBD1 TRBJ2-3 TRBV5-6 - CASSLGTGSVDTQYF TGTGCCAGCAGCTTGGGGACAGGATCGGTAGATACGCAGTATTTT
- TRBJ2-1 TRBV27 - CASSLVYSDFKASLREQFF TGTGCCAGCAGTTTAGTTTATTCGGACTTCAAAGCCTCGCTAAGGGAGCAGTTCTTC
- TRBJ2-7 TRBV4-3 - CASSQDVGLVRGEQYF TGCGCCAGCAGCCAAGATGTAGGACTTGTCCGCGGGGAGCAGTACTTC
TRBD2 TRBJ2-1 TRBV12-3/TRBV12-4 - CASSLAGFNEQFF TGTGCCAGCAGCCTAGCGGGTTTCAATGAGCAGTTCTTC
TRBD1 TRBJ2-5 TRBV9 - CASSVQGAGQETQYF TGTGCCAGCAGCGTTCAGGGGGCGGGTCAAGAGACCCAGTACTTC
- TRBJ2-2 TRBV4-1 - CASSLESAGANTGELFF TGCGCCAGCAGCCTCGAGTCGGCGGGCGCGAACACCGGGGAGCTGTTTTTT
- TRBJ1-2 TRBV4-1 once CASSLPFIRRGYTF TGCGCCAGCAGCCTGCCCTTTATTCGTCGGGGCTACACCTTC
TRBD2 TRBJ2-7 TRBV2 - CASSESRSGGFEQYF TGTGCCAGCAGTGAATCTAGGTCGGGGGGTTTCGAGCAGTACTTC
- TRBJ2-3 TRBV5-1 - CASSARPGALYREQYF TGCGCCAGCAGCGCGAGACCAGGGGCCCTATACAGGGAGCAGTATTTT
- TRBJ2-1 TRBV27 - CASSFRVPNEQFF TGTGCCAGCAGTTTCAGGGTGCCCAATGAGCAGTTCTTC
- TRBJ2-4 TRBV19 once CASSMNRNIQYF TGTGCCAGTAGTATGAACAGGAACATTCAGTACTTC
TRBD2 TRBJ2-1 TRBV6-6 - CASSYSREGYEQFF TGTGCCAGCAGTTACAGTCGGGAGGGGTATGAGCAGTTCTTC
TRBD2 TRBJ2-1 TRBV4-3 - CASSHHREGEQFF TGCGCCAGCAGCCACCATAGGGAGGGTGAGCAGTTCTTC
- TRBJ2-7 TRBV5-6 few CASSSWTSSYEQYF TGTGCCAGCAGCTCTTGGACATCCTCCTACGAGCAGTACTTC
TRBD2 TRBJ2-1 TRBV27 - CASTLGGGPYNEQFF TGTGCCAGCACCTTGGGCGGGGGTCCTTACAATGAGCAGTTCTTC
- TRBJ2-2 TRBV4-1 - CASSQGPIGGRAGELFF TGCGCCAGCAGCCAAGGCCCCATTGGGGGTCGGGCCGGGGAGCTGTTTTTT
TRBD2 TRBJ2-1 TRBV20-1 - CSARGPAGAHEQFF TGCAGTGCTAGAGGGCCAGCGGGGGCTCATGAGCAGTTCTTC
- TRBJ1-5 TRBV30 - CAWSRGWGEYSNQPQHF TGTGCCTGGAGTCGGGGCTGGGGGGAATATAGCAATCAGCCCCAGCATTTT
TRBD2 TRBJ2-1 TRBV7-3 once CASSYAGGPSGSYNEQFF TGTGCCAGCAGCTACGCGGGGGGGCCTTCTGGAAGCTACAATGAGCAGTTCTTC
- TRBJ2-1 TRBV20-1 - CSARDDSGASLAYNEQFF TGCAGTGCTAGAGATGATTCCGGGGCTAGCTTGGCCTACAATGAGCAGTTCTTC